The rows below give T cell receptor beta chains drawn from one sample of a study of OX40 agonist ivuxolimab in advanced cancers. Method: immunoSEQ multiplex PCR; TCRdb's copy keeps in-frame clones and lacks some. The top ten hold 1.5% to 2% of the sample, which has 75,000 to 90,000 clones, about 87% seen once. The source material was CD4+ or CD8+ T cells sorted from blood, sampled in a trial of the OX40 agonist ivuxolimab. These receptors all come from an adult with an advanced solid tumor such as melanoma, head and neck, liver or kidney cancer. Both conserved end residues are part of each CDR3. A D gene is named only where the DNA matches it firmly. The size of a clone is reported for some rows only, either as once, few or many, or as a class for expanded clones.

length	V	size	D	J	CDR3	DNA
15	TRBV7-9	NA	NA	TRBJ1-1	CASSQVGRENTEAFF	TGTGCCAGCAGCCAAGTTGGCAGGGAGAACACTGAAGCTTTCTTT
15	TRBV5-5	NA	TRBD1	TRBJ2-5	CASSHLTGAQETQYF	TGTGCCAGCAGCCACCTGACAGGGGCGCAAGAGACCCAGTACTTC
16	TRBV7-2	NA	TRBD2	TRBJ2-2	CASSLVGTSGSGELFF	TGTGCCAGCAGCTTAGTAGGGACTAGCGGGAGCGGGGAGCTGTTTTTT
13	TRBV27	NA	TRBD1	TRBJ2-3	CASSRGSTDTQYF	TGTGCCAGCAGCAGGGGGAGCACAGATACGCAGTATTTT
18	TRBV7-8	NA	TRBD2	TRBJ2-5	CASSLSGTSGGYQETQYF	TGTGCCAGCAGCCTTTCCGGGACTAGCGGAGGGTACCAAGAGACCCAGTACTTC
14	TRBV19	NA	TRBD2	TRBJ2-1	CASRTSGSYNEQFF	TGTGCCAGTCGGACTAGCGGGAGTTACAATGAGCAGTTCTTC
14	TRBV25-1	NA	TRBD1	TRBJ1-1	CASTKTGTNTEAFF	TGTGCCAGCACAAAGACAGGGACGAACACTGAAGCTTTCTTT
11	TRBV9	NA	NA	TRBJ2-1	CASSDGGEQFF	TGTGCCAGCAGCGATGGAGGAGAGCAGTTCTTC
11	TRBV20-1	NA	NA	TRBJ2-7	CSAGNSYEQYF	TGCAGCGCAGGGAATAGCTACGAGCAGTACTTC
15	TRBV5-5	NA	NA	TRBJ1-3	CASSLGRVSGNTIYF	TGTGCCAGCAGCTTGGGACGGGTCTCTGGAAACACCATATATTTT
15	TRBV5-4	NA	TRBD1	TRBJ2-1	CASRLGQGMDHEQFF	TGTGCCAGCAGACTGGGACAGGGGATGGACCATGAGCAGTTCTTC
14	TRBV29-1	NA	NA	TRBJ2-6	CSVGGRSGANVLTF	TGCAGCGTTGGGGGGCGTTCTGGGGCCAACGTCCTGACTTTC
14	TRBV15	NA	TRBD1	TRBJ1-2	CATSRAGGNYGYTF	TGTGCCACCAGCAGAGCAGGGGGTAACTATGGCTACACCTTC
14	TRBV5-6	NA	NA	TRBJ1-5	CASSLSRTRGPQHF	TGTGCCAGCAGCTTGTCCCGGACTCGGGGACCCCAGCATTTT
15	TRBV7-2	NA	TRBD2	TRBJ2-3	CASSLGGGGPDTQYF	TGTGCCAGCAGCTTAGGTGGGGGAGGGCCAGATACGCAGTATTTT
15	TRBV27	NA	NA	TRBJ2-7	CASRLAGESSYEQYF	TGTGCCAGCAGGTTGGCAGGGGAGAGCTCCTACGAGCAGTACTTC
13	TRBV5-5	NA	NA	TRBJ1-1	CASSFKRDTEAFF	TGTGCCAGCAGCTTCAAGAGGGACACTGAAGCTTTCTTT
16	TRBV15	once	NA	TRBJ2-3	CATSRDGTGVTDTQYF	TGTGCCACCAGCAGAGATGGTACGGGAGTCACAGATACGCAGTATTTT
15	TRBV7-2	NA	TRBD1	TRBJ1-4	CASSPGDSENENLFF	TGTGCCAGCAGCCCCGGGGACAGTGAGAATGAAAACCTGTTTTTT
14	TRBV2	NA	NA	TRBJ1-2	CASSGQAGIYGYTF	TGTGCCAGCAGTGGTCAGGCAGGGATCTATGGCTACACCTTC
14	TRBV7-2	NA	NA	TRBJ1-1	CASSPLGGSTEAFF	TGTGCCAGCAGCCCACTGGGGGGGAGCACTGAAGCTTTCTTT
15	TRBV12-2	medium-sized	NA	TRBJ2-7	CASRLVGLAVYEQYF	TGTGCAAGTCGCTTAGTCGGGCTAGCAGTTTACGAGCAGTACTTC